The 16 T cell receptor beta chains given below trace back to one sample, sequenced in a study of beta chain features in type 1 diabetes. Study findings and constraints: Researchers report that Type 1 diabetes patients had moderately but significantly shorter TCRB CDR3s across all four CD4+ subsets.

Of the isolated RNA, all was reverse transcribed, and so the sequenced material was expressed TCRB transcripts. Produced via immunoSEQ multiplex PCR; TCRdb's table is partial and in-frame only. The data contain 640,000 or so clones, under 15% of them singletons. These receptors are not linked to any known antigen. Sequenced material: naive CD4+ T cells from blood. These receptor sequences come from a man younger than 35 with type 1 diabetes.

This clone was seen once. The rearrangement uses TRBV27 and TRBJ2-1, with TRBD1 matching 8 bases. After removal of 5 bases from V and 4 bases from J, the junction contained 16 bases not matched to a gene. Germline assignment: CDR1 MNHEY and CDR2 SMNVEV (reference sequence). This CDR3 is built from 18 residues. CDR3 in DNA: TGTGCCAGCAGTCGCAACACACACACCGGGACAGGATACAATGAGCAGTTCTTC. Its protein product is CASSRNTHTGTGYNEQFF.

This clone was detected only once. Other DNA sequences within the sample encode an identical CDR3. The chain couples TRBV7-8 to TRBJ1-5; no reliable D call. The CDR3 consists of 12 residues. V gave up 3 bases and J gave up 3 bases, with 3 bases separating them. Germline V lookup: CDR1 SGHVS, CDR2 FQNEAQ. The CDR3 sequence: CASSLPNQPQHF. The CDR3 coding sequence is TGTGCCAGCAGCTTGCCCAATCAGCCCCAGCATTTT.

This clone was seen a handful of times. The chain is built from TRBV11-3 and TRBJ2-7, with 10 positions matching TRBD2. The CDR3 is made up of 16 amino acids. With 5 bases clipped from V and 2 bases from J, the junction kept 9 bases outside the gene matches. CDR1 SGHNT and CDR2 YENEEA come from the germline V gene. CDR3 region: CASSALERGGPYEQYF. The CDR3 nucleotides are TGTGCCAGCAGCGCCCTTGAGCGGGGGGGACCCTACGAGCAGTACTTC.

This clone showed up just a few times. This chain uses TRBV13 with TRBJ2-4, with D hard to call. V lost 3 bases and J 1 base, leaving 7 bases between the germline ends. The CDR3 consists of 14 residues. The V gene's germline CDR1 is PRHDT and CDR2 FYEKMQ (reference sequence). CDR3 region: CASSLGTAKNIQYF. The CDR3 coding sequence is TGTGCCAGCAGCTTGGGTACTGCCAAAAACATTCAGTACTTC.

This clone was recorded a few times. The CDR3 sequence is CASSLPKAGLETQYF. DNA for the CDR3: TGTGCCAGCAGTTTGCCCAAGGCGGGATTGGAGACCCAGTACTTC. The chain is built from TRBV28 and TRBJ2-5, with D possibly TRBD2 on 6 matching bases. Trimming pared 3 bases from V and 5 bases from J, leaving 16 bases between. This CDR3 has 15 residues. Germline CDR1 is MDHEN and CDR2 is SYDVKM. Full variable domain (rest looked up from reference TRBV28 and TRBJ2-5): DVKVTQSSRYLVKRTGEKVFLECVQDMDHENMFWYRQDPGLGLRLIYFSYDVKMKEKGDIPEGYSVSREKKERFSLILESASTNQTSMYLCASSLPKAGLETQYFGPGTRLLVL.

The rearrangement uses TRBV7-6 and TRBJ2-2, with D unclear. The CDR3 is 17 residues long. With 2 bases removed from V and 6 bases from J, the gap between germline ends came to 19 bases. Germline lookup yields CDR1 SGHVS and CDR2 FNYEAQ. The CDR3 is CASSLLSASGRAGELFF. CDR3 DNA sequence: TGTGCCAGCAGCTTACTCTCGGCATCCGGAAGGGCCGGGGAGCTGTTTTTT.

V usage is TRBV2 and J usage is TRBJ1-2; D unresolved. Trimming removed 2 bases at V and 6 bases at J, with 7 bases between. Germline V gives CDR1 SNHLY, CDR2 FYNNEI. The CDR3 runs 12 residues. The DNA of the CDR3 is TGTGCCAGCAGTGAATCTAGGGATGGCTACACCTTC. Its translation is CASSESRDGYTF.

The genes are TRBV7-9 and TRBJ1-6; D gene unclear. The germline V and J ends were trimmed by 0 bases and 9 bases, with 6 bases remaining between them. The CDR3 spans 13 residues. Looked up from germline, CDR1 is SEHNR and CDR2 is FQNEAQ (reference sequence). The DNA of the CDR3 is TGTGCCAGCAGCTTAGCGTCTAGTTCACCCCTCCACTTT. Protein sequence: CASSLASSSPLHF.

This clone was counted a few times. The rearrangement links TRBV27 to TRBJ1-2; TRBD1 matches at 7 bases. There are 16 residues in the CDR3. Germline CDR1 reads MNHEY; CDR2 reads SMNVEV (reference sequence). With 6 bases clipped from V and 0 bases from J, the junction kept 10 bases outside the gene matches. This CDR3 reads CASSLAPGQSNYGYTF. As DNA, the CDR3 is TGTGCCAGCAGCCTCGCCCCGGGACAGTCTAACTATGGCTACACCTTC.

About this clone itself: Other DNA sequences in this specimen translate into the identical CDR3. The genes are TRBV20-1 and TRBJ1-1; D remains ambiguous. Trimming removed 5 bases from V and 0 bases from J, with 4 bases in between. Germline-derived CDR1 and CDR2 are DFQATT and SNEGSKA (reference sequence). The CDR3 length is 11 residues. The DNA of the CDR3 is TGCAGTGCTCGCATGAACACTGAAGCTTTCTTT. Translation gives CSARMNTEAFF.

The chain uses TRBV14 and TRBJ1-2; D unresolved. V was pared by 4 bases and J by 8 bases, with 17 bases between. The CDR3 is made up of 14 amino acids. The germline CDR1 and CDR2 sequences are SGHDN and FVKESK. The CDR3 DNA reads TGTGCCAGCAGCCTCCACCCAGGCGAGAGAGGCTACACCTTC. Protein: CASSLHPGERGYTF.

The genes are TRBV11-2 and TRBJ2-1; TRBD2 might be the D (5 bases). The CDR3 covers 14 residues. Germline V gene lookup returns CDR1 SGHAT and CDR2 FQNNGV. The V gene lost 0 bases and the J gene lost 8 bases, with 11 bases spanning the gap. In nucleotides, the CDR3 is TGTGCCAGCAGCTTAGAACGGGGTGGGGATGAGCAGTTCTTC. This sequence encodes CASSLERGGDEQFF. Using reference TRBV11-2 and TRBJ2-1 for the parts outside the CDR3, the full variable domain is EAGVAQSPRYKIIEKRQSVAFWCNPISGHATLYWYQQILGQGPKLLIQFQNNGVVDDSQLPKDRFSAERLKGVDSTLKIQPAKLEDSAVYLCASSLERGGDEQFFGPGTRLTVL.

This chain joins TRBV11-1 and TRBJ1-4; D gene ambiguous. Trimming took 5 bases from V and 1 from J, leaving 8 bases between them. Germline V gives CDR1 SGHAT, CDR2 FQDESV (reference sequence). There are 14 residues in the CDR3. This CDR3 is CASSRTVTNEKLFF. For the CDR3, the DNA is TGTGCCAGCAGCCGGACGGTAACTAATGAAAAACTGTTTTTT.

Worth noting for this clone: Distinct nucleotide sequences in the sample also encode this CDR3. The CDR3 sequence is CASSLAGGPFNEQFF. The CDR3 nucleotides are TGTGCCAGCAGCTTAGCGGGGGGGCCTTTCAATGAGCAGTTCTTC. The genes are TRBV7-2 and TRBJ2-1; D possibly corresponds to TRBD2 (7 bases). The length of the CDR3 is 15 residues. CDR1 is SGHTA and CDR2 is FQGNSA in the germline V gene. The ends were cut back, 0 bases at V and 6 bases at J, with 12 bases in the middle. The full variable domain, rest sourced from reference TRBV7-2 and TRBJ2-1, is GAGVSQSPSNKVTEKGKDVELRCDPISGHTALYWYRQSLGQGLEFLIYFQGNSAPDKSGLPSDRFSAERTGGSVSTLTIQRTQQEDSAVYLCASSLAGGPFNEQFFGPGTRLTVL.

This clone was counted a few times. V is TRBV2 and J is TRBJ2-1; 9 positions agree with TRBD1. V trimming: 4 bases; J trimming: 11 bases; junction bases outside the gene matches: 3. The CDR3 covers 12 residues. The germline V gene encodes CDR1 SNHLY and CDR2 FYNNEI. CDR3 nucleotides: TGTGCCAGCAGTGCGACAGGGGGACAGCAGTTCTTC. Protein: CASSATGGQQFF.

CDR3 sequence reads: CASSSRTVQETQYF. In DNA form, the CDR3 reads TGCGCCAGCAGCAGTCGGACAGTGCAAGAGACCCAGTACTTC. The rearrangement joins TRBV5-1 to TRBJ2-5; TRBD1 might be the D (6 bases). V was cut by 4 bases and J by 2 bases, with 12 bases left in between. Germline V gene data show CDR1 as SGHRS and CDR2 as YFSETQ. CDR3 length equals 14 residues.